This T cell receptor (beta chain) was documented in a study of T cell responses to AZD1222 COVID-19 vaccine. The table came from immunoSEQ multiplex PCR; TCRdb's copy has only in-frame clones and leaves some out. The sample contains about 110,000 clones, around 87% of which appear only once. About this clone: Its antigen is currently unknown.

The CDR3 length is 16 residues. CDR1 is MNHEY and CDR2 is SVGEGT in the germline V gene. The trim removed 6 bases at V and 0 bases at J, leaving 6 bases unmatched. Study observations and caveats: Donors, mostly white British, included more females; clonal diversity was possibly underestimated. Within unmutated variant regions lay the reported targets of nearly half of spike-specific TCRs.

The sequences come from peripheral blood, collected 28 days after the second AZD1222 dose. The V call is TRBV6-2 or TRBV6-3, the J call TRBJ2-3, with 10 bases lining up with TRBD1. The sequence came from an adult who received the AZD1222 COVID-19 vaccine. The CDR3 region is CASRYRQGASTDTQYF. DNA of the CDR3: TGTGCCAGCAGATACCGACAGGGGGCAAGCACAGATACGCAGTATTTT.